A single sample gave rise to the 15 T cell receptor beta chains below, sequenced in a study of memory CD4+ T cells and cytomegalovirus serostatus. The sort gate was single viable CD3+CD4+CD8-CD45RO+ cells for memory CD4+ T cells. Here immunoSEQ multiplex PCR was the method, and the copy in TCRdb shows in-frame clones only, minus some. This sample has under 55,000 clones, with about four fifths found just once. Sequenced sample: memory CD4+ T cells from blood. These receptors came from an adult in good health and CMV-seropositive.

The J gene is TRBJ2-7, the V gene TRBV7-3; D is unresolved. CDR3 length equals 13 residues. Per the germline V gene, CDR1 is SGHTA and CDR2 is FQGTGA. V lost 1 base and J 1 base, leaving 5 bases between the germline ends. This CDR3 is CASSLIHSYEQYF. Written as DNA, the CDR3 is TGTGCCAGCAGCTTAATACATTCCTACGAGCAGTACTTC.

The V call is TRBV2, the J call TRBJ2-2, with 7 bases lining up with TRBD1. This CDR3 has 14 amino acids. Unmatched junction bases numbered 7, after V lost 5 bases and J lost 7 bases. Per the germline V gene, CDR1 is SNHLY and CDR2 is FYNNEI. As DNA, the CDR3 is TGTGCCAGCAGTAATCAGGGGGTACACGGGGAGCTGTTTTTT. Protein product: CASSNQGVHGELFF. The full variable domain, completed using reference TRBV2 and TRBJ2-2, is EPEVTQTPSHQVTQMGQEVILRCVPISNHLYFYWYRQILGQKVEFLVSFYNNEISEKSEIFDDQFSVERPDGSNFTLKIRSTKLEDSAMYFCASSNQGVHGELFFGEGSRLTVL.

The chain links TRBV30 to TRBJ1-2, with D unresolved. The CDR3 loop spans 13 amino acids. Germline-derived CDR1 and CDR2 are GTSNPN and SVGIG (reference sequence). The ends were cut back, 4 bases at V and 7 bases at J, with 16 bases in the middle. CDR3 coding DNA: TGTGCCTGGATATCTACCCCGGGAGGTGGCTACACCTTC. Its protein product is CAWISTPGGGYTF.

The V call is TRBV4-2, the J call TRBJ2-3, with TRBD2 as a possible D gene (6 bases). Germline V gene sequence: CDR1 LGHNA, CDR2 YNFKEQ. The CDR3 spans 15 residues. V dropped 1 base and J dropped 6 bases, with 14 bases sitting between them. The DNA of the CDR3 is TGTGCCAGCAGCCAAGGTCTGCGCGGGACTGATACGCAGTATTTT. It translates to CASSQGLRGTDTQYF.

This chain links TRBV15 with TRBJ1-6, with a tentative D call TRBD1 (6 bases). Trimming took off 0 bases at V and 6 bases at J, with 9 bases between the two ends. The CDR3 is made up of 15 amino acids. The germline V gene encodes CDR1 LNHNV and CDR2 YYDKDF (reference sequence). Here the CDR3 DNA reads TGTGCCACCAGCAGAGAGGGGGCGGGTAATTCACCCCTCCACTTT. This translates into CATSREGAGNSPLHF.

The chain has TRBV5-8 and TRBJ2-3; maybe TRBD1 (5 bases). The CDR3 has 13 amino acids. CDR1 is SGHTS, CDR2 YDEGEE, per germline. Between the trimmed V and J ends, which lost 10 bases and 0 bases, there was a span of 12 bases. The CDR3 sequence is CAGDSTSTDTQYF. Here the CDR3 DNA reads TGTGCCGGAGACAGCACTAGCACAGATACGCAGTATTTT.

This clone was picked up a small number of times. The chain couples TRBV6-6 to TRBJ1-5; D is uncertain. Germline CDR1 is MNHNY and CDR2 is SVGAGI (reference sequence). The CDR3 has 16 amino acids. Trimming cost V 0 bases and J 1 base, with 10 bases left between them. The DNA of the CDR3 is TGTGCCAGCAGTTACTCGGCCCCCGGGAGCAATCAGCCCCAGCATTTT. Its translation: CASSYSAPGSNQPQHF.

The J gene is TRBJ1-1, the V gene TRBV6-6; D might be TRBD1 (5 bases). V was pared by 8 bases and J by 4 bases, with 17 bases between. The CDR3 runs to 14 residues. Germline V gene data show CDR1 as MNHNY and CDR2 as SVGAGI (reference sequence). The CDR3 sequence: CASLLGGRGTEAFF. CDR3 bases: TGTGCCAGCCTCCTCGGGGGTAGGGGCACTGAAGCTTTCTTT.

The chain recombines TRBV30 with TRBJ2-2; 9 nucleotides match TRBD1. V shed 2 bases, J shed 7 bases, and the junction held 11 bases outside the gene matches. The CDR3 spans 16 residues. Germline CDR1 reads GTSNPN; CDR2 reads SVGIG (reference sequence). CDR3 region: CAWSPFGQGKGGELFF. The CDR3 nucleotides read TGTGCCTGGAGTCCCTTTGGACAGGGGAAAGGCGGGGAGCTGTTTTTT. Based on the CDR3 plus reference TRBV30 and TRBJ2-2, the full variable domain is SQTIHQWPATLVQPVGSPLSLECTVEGTSNPNLYWYRQAAGRGLQLLFYSVGIGQISSEVPQNLSASRPQDRQFILSSKKLLLSDSGFYLCAWSPFGQGKGGELFFGEGSRLTVL.

The gene calls are TRBV19 and TRBJ2-7, with D perhaps matching TRBD2 (6 bases). From germline, CDR1 is LNHDA and CDR2 SQIVND (reference sequence). V was clipped by 1 base and J by 6 bases, with 16 bases between them. The CDR3 is 15 amino acids. The CDR3 region is CASSIAGSRVVEQYF. In nucleotides, the CDR3 is TGTGCCAGTAGTATAGCCGGGAGTCGCGTGGTCGAGCAGTACTTC.

This clone showed up just a few times. This chain links TRBV19 with TRBJ1-1; 7 nucleotides align to TRBD1. The CDR3 contains 14 residues. In germline, CDR1 is LNHDA, CDR2 SQIVND (reference sequence). Trimming took 5 bases from V and 1 from J; bases not matched to a gene: 4. The CDR3 DNA sequence: TGTGCCAGTAGTCCATGGACAGGGAACACTGAAGCTTTCTTT. Protein product: CASSPWTGNTEAFF.

V gene TRBV9 combines with J gene TRBJ1-2, with 8 bases matching TRBD1. J gave up 2 bases and V 7 bases, and 13 bases lay outside the gene matches. The germline V gene has CDR1 SGDLS and CDR2 YYNGEE. This CDR3 is built from 16 residues. DNA of the CDR3: TGTGCCAGCGGGGGTACAGGGCAGGGGGCCAACTATGGCTACACCTTC. This encodes CASGGTGQGANYGYTF.

The rearrangement uses TRBV7-3 and TRBJ2-5, with 9 bases that match TRBD2. CDR3 length: 15 amino acids. Germline loops: CDR1 SGHTA, CDR2 FQGTGA. V gave up 2 bases and J gave up 2 bases; unmatched junction bases: 3. The CDR3 reads CASSLASGAQETQYF. The CDR3 nucleotides read TGTGCCAGCAGCTTAGCTAGCGGGGCGCAAGAGACCCAGTACTTC.

This chain links TRBV28 with TRBJ1-3, with D unclear. Germline-derived CDR1 and CDR2 are MDHEN and SYDVKM. V lost 2 bases and J 4 bases, leaving 6 bases between the germline ends. This CDR3 is 13 amino acids long. The CDR3 here is CASSLPPGNTIYF. The CDR3 bases are TGTGCCAGCAGTTTACCCCCGGGAAACACCATATATTTT.

The rearrangement links TRBV5-6 to TRBJ1-1, with TRBD1 matching 7 bases. Germline assignment: CDR1 SGHDT and CDR2 YYEEEE. With V trimmed by 0 bases and J by 0 bases, 5 bases remained unmatched. The CDR3 is 16 residues long. CDR3 sequence reads: CASSLAHRGMNTEAFF. In nucleotides, the CDR3 is TGTGCCAGCAGCTTGGCCCACAGGGGCATGAACACTGAAGCTTTCTTT.